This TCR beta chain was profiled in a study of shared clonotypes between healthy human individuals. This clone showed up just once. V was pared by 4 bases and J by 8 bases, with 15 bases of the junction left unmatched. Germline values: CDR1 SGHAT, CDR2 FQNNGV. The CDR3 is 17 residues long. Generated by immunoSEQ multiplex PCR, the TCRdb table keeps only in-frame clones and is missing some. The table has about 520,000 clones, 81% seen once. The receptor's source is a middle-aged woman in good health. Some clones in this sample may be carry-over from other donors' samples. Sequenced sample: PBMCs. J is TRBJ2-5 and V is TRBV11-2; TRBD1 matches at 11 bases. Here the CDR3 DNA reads TGTGCCAGCAGCTATAGCGGGACAGGGGGTATCGGAGATACCCAGTACTTC. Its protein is CASSYSGTGGIGDTQYF.